The 20 T cell receptor beta chains presented below share a single source sample, sequenced in a study of T cell changes during pregnancy in multiple sclerosis. Libraries were prepared by immunoSEQ multiplex PCR; TCRdb keeps only in-frame clonotypes and omits some of them. Here the sample spans approximately 100,000 clones, 75% to 95% being singletons. The sample in question was peripheral blood, obtained in the second trimester of pregnancy. All receptors come from a female donor with multiple sclerosis, enrolled in a pregnancy study.

The V call is TRBV12-5, the J call TRBJ1-3; maybe TRBD1 (6 bases). CDR1 LGHNT and CDR2 FRNRAP come from the germline V gene. This CDR3 is 15 amino acids long. V was trimmed by 7 bases and J by 0 bases, leaving 13 bases between them. The CDR3 nucleotides read TGTGCTAGTGCGGCAGGGGCGAGCTCTGGAAACACCATATATTTT. Translation gives CASAAGASSGNTIYF.

The rearrangement uses TRBV9 and TRBJ2-1; 8 bases line up with TRBD2. Germline CDR1 and CDR2: SGDLS and YYNGEE. V was clipped by 6 bases and J by 2 bases; unmatched bases: 10. The CDR3 extends over 16 amino acids. CDR3 nucleotide sequence: TGTGCCAGCACCCCGAGCGGGAGTCTTGCCTACAATGAGCAGTTCTTC. It encodes CASTPSGSLAYNEQFF.

V and J are TRBV6-5 and TRBJ2-2; 13 bases agree with TRBD2. CDR1 is MNHEY and CDR2 is SVGAGI in the germline V gene. The ends lost 4 bases at V and 11 bases at J; junction bases unmatched: 4. The CDR3 sequence is 14 residues long. The CDR3 is CASSSWTSGGELFF. The CDR3 DNA reads TGTGCCAGCAGTTCATGGACTAGCGGGGGAGAGCTGTTTTTT.

The DNA of the CDR3 is TGTGCCTGGAGTGTACCTTACAGGGGAAACTATGGCTACACCTTC. This translates into CAWSVPYRGNYGYTF. The chain employs TRBV30 and TRBJ1-2; 7 bases align to TRBD1. With 0 bases clipped from V and 2 bases from J, the junction kept 6 bases outside the gene matches. Germline CDR1 and CDR2: GTSNPN and SVGIG (reference sequence). This CDR3 region has 15 residues.

The chain combines TRBV5-1 with TRBJ2-2; 8 bases agree with TRBD1. CDR1 and CDR2 (germline): SGHRS, YFSETQ. CDR3 size: 15 residues. The V gene end was trimmed by 0 bases and the J gene end by 7 bases; junction bases not matched to a gene: 5. The chain's CDR3 is CASSLGQGLSGELFF. DNA of the CDR3: TGCGCCAGCAGCTTGGGACAGGGGCTAAGCGGGGAGCTGTTTTTT.

The CDR3 region is CASSLLNSLRTEAFF. As DNA, the CDR3 is TGTGCCAGCAGCTTGTTGAACAGCCTCAGGACTGAAGCTTTCTTT. The V gene is TRBV7-9, the J gene TRBJ1-1; D is unresolved. The V gene lost 3 bases and the J gene lost 5 bases, with 16 bases spanning the gap. Germline-derived CDR1 and CDR2 are SEHNR and FQNEAQ (reference sequence). There are 15 residues in the CDR3.

This sequence joins TRBV5-1 and TRBJ2-5; D is uncertain. CDR1 and CDR2 (germline): SGHRS, YFSETQ. Trimming removed 4 bases from V and 1 base from J, with 14 bases in between. This CDR3 has 15 amino acids. DNA of the CDR3: TGCGCCAGCAGCCCCTATCTAGGAACCCAAGAGACCCAGTACTTC. The encoded protein is CASSPYLGTQETQYF.

The J gene is TRBJ1-1, the V gene TRBV7-8, with a tentative D call TRBD1 (6 bases). Per germline, CDR1 SGHVS and CDR2 FQNEAQ. V gave up 5 bases and J gave up 0 bases, with 10 bases separating them. This CDR3 contains 14 residues. CDR3 coding DNA: TGTGCCAGCAGCAAAGACAGGTTGAACACTGAAGCTTTCTTT. This gives the protein CASSKDRLNTEAFF.

The gene calls are TRBV7-6 and TRBJ2-1; 12 nucleotides agree with TRBD2. V shed 1 base, J shed 9 bases, and the junction held 1 base outside the gene matches. Germline V gives CDR1 SGHVS, CDR2 FNYEAQ. The CDR3 contains 14 residues. The CDR3 DNA sequence: TGTGCCAGCAGCTTAGGGACTAGCGGGACTGAGCAGTTCTTC. This translates into CASSLGTSGTEQFF. Full variable domain (outside the CDR3, taken from reference TRBV7-6 and TRBJ2-1): GAGVSQSPRYKVTKRGQDVALRCDPISGHVSLYWYRQALGQGPEFLTYFNYEAQQDKSGLPNDRFSAERPEGSISTLTIQRTEQRDSAMYRCASSLGTSGTEQFFGPGTRLTVL.

A few counts support this clone. DNA for the CDR3: TGTGCCAGTAGACTTGGGGCAGTTAGCAATCAGCCCCAGCATTTT. Encoded protein: CASRLGAVSNQPQHF. This chain links TRBV19 with TRBJ1-5, with a possible D match to TRBD1 (5 bases). In germline, CDR1 is LNHDA, CDR2 SQIVND (reference sequence). The V gene lost 6 bases and the J gene lost 0 bases, with 12 bases spanning the gap. The CDR3 extends over 15 amino acids.

This sequence joins TRBV27 and TRBJ2-7; 8 nucleotides line up with TRBD1. Germline CDR1 MNHEY, CDR2 SMNVEV (reference sequence). With V trimmed by 7 bases and J by 5 bases, 10 bases remained unmatched. The CDR3 covers 14 residues. The CDR3 spells CASKRQGLVHEQYF. CDR3 nucleotides: TGTGCCAGCAAAAGACAGGGGCTAGTCCACGAGCAGTACTTC.

The chain couples TRBV2 to TRBJ2-3; the match to TRBD2 covers 15 bases. Germline CDR1 SNHLY, CDR2 FYNNEI. V was pared by 4 bases and J by 6 bases, with 8 bases of the junction left unmatched. There are 17 residues in the CDR3. The CDR3, as DNA: TGTGCCAGCAGTGGCGGCCGCGGACTAGCGGGGGGGGATACGCAGTATTTT. This gives the protein CASSGGRGLAGGDTQYF. Together with reference TRBV2 and TRBJ2-3, the CDR3 gives the full variable domain: EPEVTQTPSHQVTQMGQEVILRCVPISNHLYFYWYRQILGQKVEFLVSFYNNEISEKSEIFDDQFSVERPDGSNFTLKIRSTKLEDSAMYFCASSGGRGLAGGDTQYFGPGTRLTVL.

This clone was seen once. This chain joins TRBV6-6 and TRBJ1-4, with TRBD1 matching over 8 bases. Trimming took 1 base from V and 7 from J; bases not matched to a gene: 5. This CDR3 has 15 residues. Per the germline V gene, CDR1 is MNHNY and CDR2 is SVGAGI (reference sequence). CDR3 DNA: TGTGCCAGCAGTTACTTCAGGGGGCGCCGTGAAAAACTGTTTTTT. Translating it yields CASSYFRGRREKLFF.

The chain employs TRBV6-6 and TRBJ2-5; 9 nucleotides match TRBD1. Germline V CDR1 and CDR2: MNHNY, SVGAGI (reference sequence). This CDR3 is built from 14 residues. The V and J ends lost 7 bases and 5 bases, in that order; junction bases with no gene match: 8. CDR3 protein: CASTTGGRVETQYF. CDR3 coding DNA: TGTGCCAGCACCACAGGGGGCAGGGTTGAGACCCAGTACTTC.

This chain connects TRBV5-1 to TRBJ2-6, with 9 positions matching TRBD1. Trimming took 4 bases from V and 12 from J; bases not matched to a gene: 8. The V gene's germline CDR1 is SGHRS and CDR2 YFSETQ. This CDR3 has 14 amino acids. The CDR3 coding sequence is TGCGCCAGCAGCGGGGGGACAGGGCCCCGCGTCCTGACTTTC. This gives the protein CASSGGTGPRVLTF.

CDR3 nucleotide sequence: TGTGCCAGCAGCTCCGCAGTCGCCTACGAGCAGTACTTC. This codes for CASSSAVAYEQYF. The rearrangement uses TRBV5-4 and TRBJ2-7; unclear D gene. The germline gives CDR1 SGHNT, CDR2 YYREEE (reference sequence). The CDR3 spans 13 residues. V lost 3 bases to trimming and J lost 2 bases, with 9 bases between them.

This chain joins TRBV9 and TRBJ2-1, with TRBD2 matching over 11 bases. The CDR3 is 16 amino acids. V was pared by 2 bases and J by 8 bases, with 9 bases of the junction left unmatched. Germline CDR1 and CDR2: SGDLS and YYNGEE. CDR3 sequence reads: CASSVSGRAALDEQFF. As DNA, the CDR3 is TGTGCCAGCAGCGTTAGCGGGAGGGCAGCCTTGGATGAGCAGTTCTTC.

This clone appeared a single time. The genes are TRBV2 and TRBJ2-3; possibly TRBD2 for D (6 bases). V shed 4 bases and J shed 5 bases, with 13 bases lying between them. From germline, CDR1 is SNHLY and CDR2 FYNNEI. The CDR3 contains 14 residues. The DNA of the CDR3 is TGTGCCAGCAGTGTAAACGGGAGAGTAGATACGCAGTATTTT. Encoded protein: CASSVNGRVDTQYF.

The chain recombines TRBV7-9 with TRBJ2-2; TRBD2 aligns across 8 bases. Losses at the gene ends were 5 bases for V and 3 bases for J; bases not matched to a gene: 8. Germline CDR1 and CDR2: SEHNR and FQNEAQ (reference sequence). This CDR3 comprises 16 residues. The CDR3 bases are TGTGCCAGCAGCCCGGGGGGGGGCTCTTACACCGGGGAGCTGTTTTTT. Translating gives CASSPGGGSYTGELFF.

CDR3 sequence (DNA): TGCGCCAGCAGCCGGACTAGCGGACTAACCTACAATGAGCAGTTCTTC. Translating it yields CASSRTSGLTYNEQFF. J is TRBJ2-1 and V is TRBV5-1, with 10 bases fitting TRBD2. This CDR3 has 16 amino acids. From germline, CDR1 is SGHRS and CDR2 YFSETQ. The ends lost 4 bases at V and 2 bases at J; junction bases unmatched: 6.